Listed below are T cell receptor beta chains from one sample, sequenced in a study of cytomegalovirus exposure and HLA in healthy donors. Profiling relied on immunoSEQ multiplex PCR, and the TCRdb table lists in-frame clones only, not all of them. The sample consists of about 150,000 clones, roughly 79% of them appearing once. Sequenced sample: PBMCs. The receptors were sampled from a male donor in good health and CMV-seronegative. Each CDR3 is given with its conserved first and last residue. A D gene is named only where the DNA matches it firmly. Only part of the rows carry a size: once, few, many, or a class if the clone is expanded.

j_gene: TRBJ1-2
abundance: -
v_gene: TRBV7-9
len: 14
d_gene: -
CDR3nt: TGTTCCAGCAGCGTATCCGGGACAATCTATGGCTACACCTTC
CDR3aa: CSSSVSGTIYGYTF

j_gene: TRBJ2-3
abundance: few
v_gene: TRBV9
len: 16
d_gene: -
CDR3nt: TGTGCCAGCAGCGTAGCTTTGGCGGGATTACAAGATACGCAGTATTTT
CDR3aa: CASSVALAGLQDTQYF

j_gene: TRBJ2-1
abundance: few
v_gene: TRBV11-1
len: 16
d_gene: TRBD1
CDR3nt: TGTGCCAGCAGCTTAGGGACAGGGGATATTCCCAATGAGCAGTTCTTC
CDR3aa: CASSLGTGDIPNEQFF

j_gene: TRBJ2-5
abundance: -
v_gene: TRBV13
len: 15
d_gene: TRBD1
CDR3nt: TGTGCCAGCAGCCTATACGGGACAGGCCAAGAGACCCAGTACTTC
CDR3aa: CASSLYGTGQETQYF

j_gene: TRBJ1-4
abundance: few
v_gene: TRBV2
len: 14
d_gene: -
CDR3nt: TGTGCCAGCAGGAAGACAGGAACTAATGAAAAACTGTTTTTT
CDR3aa: CASRKTGTNEKLFF

j_gene: TRBJ2-7
abundance: -
v_gene: TRBV5-4
len: 13
d_gene: -
CDR3nt: TGTGCCAGCAGCTTGGAGGGGGCCTACGAGCAGTACTTC
CDR3aa: CASSLEGAYEQYF

j_gene: TRBJ2-1
abundance: -
v_gene: TRBV7-9
len: 16
d_gene: TRBD2
CDR3nt: TGTGCCAGCAGCGGCCCCGACGGGAGGGCCTACAATGAGCAGTTCTTC
CDR3aa: CASSGPDGRAYNEQFF

j_gene: TRBJ2-7
abundance: -
v_gene: TRBV18
len: 14
d_gene: -
CDR3nt: TGTGCCAGCTCCCCCGGCGGTAGCGGATACGAGCAGTACTTC
CDR3aa: CASSPGGSGYEQYF

j_gene: TRBJ2-1
abundance: few
v_gene: TRBV5-1
len: 17
d_gene: TRBD2
CDR3nt: TGCGCCAGCAGCTTGGGGACAGTGGCGGGGGGGCTCAATGAGCAGTTCTTC
CDR3aa: CASSLGTVAGGLNEQFF

j_gene: TRBJ2-7
abundance: -
v_gene: TRBV27
len: 17
d_gene: -
CDR3nt: TGTGCCAGCAGACGACTATACCGGACGGACGGCTCCTACGAGCAGTACTTC
CDR3aa: CASRRLYRTDGSYEQYF

j_gene: TRBJ1-3
abundance: -
v_gene: TRBV9
len: 14
d_gene: -
CDR3nt: TGTGCCAGCAGCGTTAGCGGCGCTGGAAACACCATATATTTT
CDR3aa: CASSVSGAGNTIYF

j_gene: TRBJ2-5
abundance: -
v_gene: TRBV5-1
len: 14
d_gene: -
CDR3nt: TGCGCCAGCAGCTTGGGGGGCCTCGGGGAGACCCAGTACTTC
CDR3aa: CASSLGGLGETQYF

j_gene: TRBJ1-2
abundance: -
v_gene: TRBV30
len: 13
d_gene: -
CDR3nt: TGTGCCTGGAGTCCACGACCGGGAAATGGCTACACCTTC
CDR3aa: CAWSPRPGNGYTF

j_gene: TRBJ1-5
abundance: -
v_gene: TRBV19
len: 13
d_gene: TRBD1
CDR3nt: TGTGCCAGTGGACAGGAGCCCTGGAGGCCCCAGCATTTT
CDR3aa: CASGQEPWRPQHF

j_gene: TRBJ2-7
abundance: -
v_gene: TRBV9
len: 15
d_gene: TRBD1
CDR3nt: TGTGCCAGCAGCGCTCCCGGGACAGGACCCTACGAGCAGTACTTC
CDR3aa: CASSAPGTGPYEQYF

j_gene: TRBJ2-5
abundance: -
v_gene: TRBV6-5
len: 14
d_gene: -
CDR3nt: TGTGCCAGCAGTTACTCAAACAGACAAGAGACCCAGTACTTC
CDR3aa: CASSYSNRQETQYF

j_gene: TRBJ2-1
abundance: -
v_gene: TRBV6-6
len: 16
d_gene: -
CDR3nt: TGTGCCAGCAGTTACGGTGAGGCCCAGTCCTACAATGAGCAGTTCTTC
CDR3aa: CASSYGEAQSYNEQFF

j_gene: TRBJ1-2
abundance: few
v_gene: TRBV2
len: 13
d_gene: -
CDR3nt: TGTGCCAGCAGTGAGGGCAGGGACTATGGCTACACCTTC
CDR3aa: CASSEGRDYGYTF

j_gene: TRBJ1-2
abundance: -
v_gene: TRBV5-1
len: 18
d_gene: TRBD1
CDR3nt: TGCGCCAGCAGCTTCACGCTAATCACAGGGGGCGGAAACTATGGCTACACCTTC
CDR3aa: CASSFTLITGGGNYGYTF

j_gene: TRBJ2-1
abundance: -
v_gene: TRBV27
len: 14
d_gene: TRBD2
CDR3nt: TGTGCCAGCACCCTAGCGGGAGGGCCGGGTGAGCAGTTCTTC
CDR3aa: CASTLAGGPGEQFF

j_gene: TRBJ2-2
abundance: -
v_gene: TRBV10-3
len: 18
d_gene: TRBD1
CDR3nt: TGTGCCATCAGTGAGTTCGGTCCCGGGACAGCTAACACCGGGGAGCTGTTTTTT
CDR3aa: CAISEFGPGTANTGELFF

j_gene: TRBJ1-1
abundance: -
v_gene: TRBV7-2
len: 14
d_gene: -
CDR3nt: TGTGCCAGCAGCTTAGATGTCAGAAACACTGAAGCTTTCTTT
CDR3aa: CASSLDVRNTEAFF